This passage covers 30 T cell receptor beta chains from one sample sequenced in a study of blood T cell repertoires in COVID-19. Sequenced by immunoSEQ multiplex PCR; TCRdb stores in-frame clones only, minus some. The data hold 100,000 to 150,000 clones, with more than 75% observed a single time. Sequencing was performed on peripheral blood. These receptors all come from a man in his 70s with active COVID-19.

In regard to this clone: Mismatch with germline at one junction end may stem from a read error. V gene TRBV30 combines with J gene TRBJ2-7, with 7 bases lining up with TRBD1. Germline CDR1 and CDR2: GTSNPN and SVGIG (reference sequence). The CDR3 covers 13 residues. CDR3 nucleotides: TGTGCCTGGAAACCAAGAGGGACAGCTTCTAAGAACTTC. Its protein is CAWKPRGTASKNF. Complete variable domain (other parts from reference TRBV30 and TRBJ2-7): SQTIHQWPATLVQPVGSPLSLECTVEGTSNPNLYWYRQAAGRGLQLLFYSVGIGQISSEVPQNLSASRPQDRQFILSSKKLLLSDSGFYLCAWKPRGTASKNFGPGTRLTVT.

V gene TRBV6-1 combines with J gene TRBJ1-2, with a possible D match to TRBD1 (6 bases). The V end lost 2 bases, the J end lost 2 bases, and 18 bases lay between the germline ends. CDR1 and CDR2 (germline): MNHNS, SASEGT. This CDR3 has 17 residues. CDR3 in amino acids: CASSEKGTQVLNYGYTF. The CDR3 bases are TGTGCCAGCAGTGAAAAGGGGACACAAGTCCTCAACTATGGCTACACCTTC.

The count of this clone is one. The chain joins TRBV11-2 to TRBJ1-2; D unclear. V dropped 0 bases and J dropped 4 bases, with 3 bases sitting between them. This CDR3 comprises 12 residues. The germline gives CDR1 SGHAT, CDR2 FQNNGV. This chain's CDR3 is CASSLDGYGYTF. The CDR3 nucleotides are TGTGCCAGCAGCTTAGACGGCTATGGCTACACCTTC.

The V gene is TRBV24-1, the J gene TRBJ2-2, with a weak D call TRBD2 (6 bases). Germline V gene sequence: CDR1 KGHDR, CDR2 SFDVKD. Trimming shortened V by 3 bases and J by 7 bases, and 14 bases separated the two germline ends. This CDR3 contains 15 residues. CDR3 sequence: CATSDPRRAGGELFF. The CDR3 DNA reads TGTGCCACCAGTGATCCCCGGAGGGCGGGCGGGGAGCTGTTTTTT.

The V gene is TRBV20-1, the J gene TRBJ2-1; TRBD2 agrees at 7 bases. V gave up 3 bases and J gave up 0 bases; unmatched junction bases: 11. This CDR3 contains 17 residues. Per the germline V gene, CDR1 is DFQATT and CDR2 is SNEGSKA (reference sequence). DNA for the CDR3: TGCAGTGCTAGTGACTATAGCGGGTTTAGCTCCTACAATGAGCAGTTCTTC. This translates into CSASDYSGFSSYNEQFF.

The chain links TRBV27 to TRBJ1-5; perhaps TRBD1 as D (5 bases). CDR3 length equals 15 residues. The germline gives CDR1 MNHEY, CDR2 SMNVEV (reference sequence). V was trimmed by 6 bases and J by 0 bases, leaving 12 bases between them. CDR3 DNA sequence: TGTGCCAGCAGGCTACAGGTTTATAGCAATCAGCCCCAGCATTTT. Protein: CASRLQVYSNQPQHF.

This chain links TRBV6-5 with TRBJ1-1; 7 nucleotides line up with TRBD1. J was trimmed by 1 base and V by 6 bases; bases with no gene match: 8. The length of the CDR3 is 15 residues. CDR1 and CDR2 from the germline V gene are MNHEY and SVGAGI. DNA of the CDR3: TGTGCCAGCAGCCGCGACAGGGCCACGAACACTGAAGCTTTCTTT. Amino acid sequence: CASSRDRATNTEAFF.

The chain combines TRBV6-5 with TRBJ1-3; the match to TRBD1 covers 9 bases. The germline V gene has CDR1 MNHEY and CDR2 SVGAGI. After removal of 6 bases from V and 4 bases from J, the junction contained 7 bases not matched to a gene. CDR3 length: 15 residues. CDR3 DNA: TGTGCCAGCAGACCCGACAGGGGGGGCGGAAACACCATATATTTT. Translated, it gives CASRPDRGGGNTIYF.

The chain recombines TRBV7-9 with TRBJ2-7, with D perhaps TRBD2 (6 bases). This CDR3 has 12 amino acids. CDR1 SEHNR and CDR2 FQNEAQ come from the germline V gene (reference sequence). Trimming removed 5 bases from V and 7 bases from J, with 12 bases in between. This CDR3 reads CASSPVGGEQYF. CDR3 nucleotides: TGTGCCAGCAGCCCAGTAGGAGGGGAGCAGTACTTC.

This clone was found a few times. CDR3 nucleotides: TGCGCCAGCAGCTTGGGTAGTGAGGCCAACGTCCTGACTTTC. Translated: CASSLGSEANVLTF. The chain combines TRBV5-1 with TRBJ2-6; unclear D gene. Germline CDR1 and CDR2: SGHRS and YFSETQ. CDR3 length equals 14 residues. Trimming left V 0 bases short and J 6 bases short, with 7 bases between.

The sample holds one count of this clone. The CDR3 region has the DNA TGTGCCATCGGCGCTAGCGGGAGGAGGCATGAGCAGTTCTTC. Protein sequence: CAIGASGRRHEQFF. The chain employs TRBV10-3 and TRBJ2-1; 11 bases match TRBD2. J lost 8 bases, V lost 8 bases, and 8 bases had no gene match. The CDR3 has 14 amino acids. Germline loops: CDR1 ENHRY, CDR2 SYGVKD.

The V gene is TRBV15, the J gene TRBJ2-4; TRBD1 might be the D (6 bases). Germline values: CDR1 LNHNV, CDR2 YYDKDF (reference sequence). The germline V and J ends were trimmed by 11 bases and 3 bases, with 17 bases remaining between them. The CDR3 consists of 14 residues. The CDR3 here is CASSEEQGKNIQYF. CDR3 bases: TGTGCCTCCTCGGAGGAACAGGGCAAAAACATTCAGTACTTC.

V gene TRBV10-3 combines with J gene TRBJ2-5, with 10 bases fitting TRBD2. The V and J ends lost 10 bases and 3 bases, in that order; junction bases with no gene match: 5. Germline loops: CDR1 ENHRY, CDR2 SYGVKD. The CDR3 length is 13 residues. Here the CDR3 DNA reads TGTGCCACCTATGGACTAGCGGAAGAGACCCAGTACTTC. This codes for CATYGLAEETQYF.

The chain carries TRBV6-5 and TRBJ2-7; 9 bases are a match to TRBD1. This CDR3 comprises 15 residues. CDR1 is MNHEY, CDR2 SVGAGI, per germline. Germline trimming cut 8 bases from V and 5 bases from J; bases unmatched to any gene: 13. CDR3: CASRRDRDPLNEQYF. The CDR3 DNA reads as TGTGCCAGCCGGAGGGACAGGGACCCTCTGAACGAGCAGTACTTC.

This chain uses TRBV5-1 with TRBJ2-1; D is possibly TRBD2 (5 bases). V was clipped by 2 bases and J by 6 bases, with 9 bases between them. Germline V gives CDR1 SGHRS, CDR2 YFSETQ. The CDR3 runs to 13 residues. Here the CDR3 reads CASSFGNINEQFF. The CDR3 DNA sequence: TGCGCCAGCAGCTTCGGGAATATCAATGAGCAGTTCTTC.

V usage is TRBV19 and J usage is TRBJ1-5; TRBD1 might be the D (6 bases). V lost 6 bases to trimming and J lost 4 bases, with 10 bases between them. The CDR3 spans 13 residues. Germline V gene sequence: CDR1 LNHDA, CDR2 SQIVND (reference sequence). The CDR3 reads CASRTGRNQPQHF. Here the CDR3 DNA reads TGTGCCAGTAGAACAGGGCGTAATCAGCCCCAGCATTTT. The full variable domain, rest sourced from reference TRBV19 and TRBJ1-5, is DGGITQSPKYLFRKEGQNVTLSCEQNLNHDAMYWYRQDPGQGLRLIYYSQIVNDFQKGDIAEGYSVSREKKESFPLTVTSAQKNPTAFYLCASRTGRNQPQHFGDGTRLSIL.

The chain employs TRBV12-3 or TRBV12-4 and TRBJ1-1; D remains ambiguous. Trimming removed 2 bases at V and 4 bases at J, with 5 bases between. The CDR3 is 12 residues long. CDR3: CASSLRSTEAFF. As DNA, the CDR3 is TGTGCCAGCAGTTTAAGGAGCACTGAAGCTTTCTTT.

Written as DNA, the CDR3 is TGTGCCAGCAGTCCTGGCGGGCCCGCCTACAATGAGCAGTTCTTC. This codes for CASSPGGPAYNEQFF. V usage is TRBV2 and J usage is TRBJ2-1; TRBD2 might be the D (5 bases). V lost 5 bases, J lost 2 bases, and 13 bases lay in between. CDR1 is SNHLY and CDR2 is FYNNEI in the germline V gene. CDR3 size: 15 residues.

The rearrangement uses TRBV12-5 and TRBJ2-7; no clear D. This CDR3 has 13 residues. The V gene's germline CDR1 is LGHNT and CDR2 FRNRAP. V was clipped by 1 base and J by 2 bases, with 6 bases between them. CDR3 nucleotide sequence: TGTGCTAGTGGTTTGGACCACACCTACGAGCAGTACTTC. Encoded protein: CASGLDHTYEQYF.

The chain joins TRBV5-1 to TRBJ1-1, with D perhaps matching TRBD1 (6 bases). The CDR3 has 15 residues. Trimming cost V 0 bases and J 1 base, with 10 bases left between them. Germline assignment: CDR1 SGHRS and CDR2 YFSETQ. The DNA of the CDR3 is TGCGCCAGCAGCTTGGGGGCCAGGGGGAACACTGAAGCTTTCTTT. It encodes CASSLGARGNTEAFF.

The V call is TRBV24-1, the J call TRBJ2-3, with 9 nucleotides matching TRBD2. Germline CDR1 KGHDR, CDR2 SFDVKD. The V and J ends lost 2 bases and 2 bases, in that order; junction bases with no gene match: 7. The CDR3 runs 17 residues. The CDR3 sequence is CATSDWAGTSFTDTQYF. In DNA, the CDR3 is TGTGCCACCAGTGATTGGGCCGGGACTAGCTTCACAGATACGCAGTATTTT.

This clone has just a few counts. The chain links TRBV30 to TRBJ2-3, with 12 bases aligning to TRBD2. Germline trimming cut 3 bases from V and 5 bases from J; bases unmatched to any gene: 6. Germline CDR1 and CDR2: GTSNPN and SVGIG (reference sequence). The CDR3 covers 15 residues. CDR3 nucleotides: TGTGCCTGGAGCCCCCTAGCGGGAGGGCAAGATACGCAGTATTTT. Translation gives CAWSPLAGGQDTQYF. Complete variable domain (other parts from reference TRBV30 and TRBJ2-3): SQTIHQWPATLVQPVGSPLSLECTVEGTSNPNLYWYRQAAGRGLQLLFYSVGIGQISSEVPQNLSASRPQDRQFILSSKKLLLSDSGFYLCAWSPLAGGQDTQYFGPGTRLTVL.

This clone appeared a single time. The gene calls are TRBV6-5 and TRBJ2-3; 8 bases are shared with TRBD1. V trimming: 6 bases; J trimming: 10 bases; junction bases outside the gene matches: 6. CDR1 and CDR2 (germline): MNHEY, SVGAGI. This CDR3 spans 12 amino acids. CDR3 residues: CASRSPQGAQYF. The CDR3 DNA follows: TGTGCCAGCAGGTCACCACAGGGGGCGCAGTATTTT.

The rearrangement joins TRBV28 to TRBJ1-4; D gene uncertain. This CDR3 comprises 17 residues. Germline V gene lookup returns CDR1 MDHEN and CDR2 SYDVKM. V lost 6 bases to trimming and J lost 0 bases, with 17 bases between them. As DNA, the CDR3 is TGTGCCAGCAGCACCTACCGAGGGTCGGCAACTAATGAAAAACTGTTTTTT. Protein: CASSTYRGSATNEKLFF.

This clone showed up just once. The chain links TRBV19 to TRBJ2-1; TRBD2 matches at 13 bases. From germline, CDR1 is LNHDA and CDR2 SQIVND (reference sequence). V was clipped by 4 bases and J by 7 bases; unmatched bases: 13. The length of the CDR3 is 18 residues. Written as DNA, the CDR3 is TGTGCCAGTAGTACGCCATACGGACTAGCGGGAGCCCGAAATGAGCAGTTCTTC. It translates to CASSTPYGLAGARNEQFF.

The chain joins TRBV24-1 to TRBJ2-1; tentatively, D is TRBD2 (6 bases). Trimming removed 5 bases from V and 7 bases from J, with 23 bases in between. The germline V gene has CDR1 KGHDR and CDR2 SFDVKD. The CDR3 is 17 amino acids. The CDR3 coding sequence is TGTGCCACCAGTGCCCCCCGGGGTAGCGGAATAGGGAATGAGCAGTTCTTC. Its translation: CATSAPRGSGIGNEQFF.

V gene TRBV3-1 (or the pseudogene TRBV3-2) combines with J gene TRBJ1-1; tentative D call: TRBD1 (5 bases). The germline V and J ends were trimmed by 4 bases and 3 bases, with 18 bases remaining between them. The CDR3 consists of 16 residues. The V gene's germline CDR1 is LGHDT and CDR2 YNNKEL (reference sequence). This chain's CDR3 is CASSPHRRGRDTEAFF. In nucleotides, the CDR3 is TGTGCCAGCAGCCCCCACAGGAGGGGACGGGACACTGAAGCTTTCTTT.

CDR3 bases: TGCAGCGTAGCCGGACTAGCGGGGTCCTACGAGCAGTACTTC. Protein: CSVAGLAGSYEQYF. This chain links TRBV29-1 with TRBJ2-7; 12 bases match TRBD2. This CDR3 has 14 amino acids. Trimming at V came to 6 bases and at J to 1 base, leaving 4 bases not matched to a gene. CDR1 is SQVTM and CDR2 is ANQGSEA in the germline V gene.

This CDR3 reads CASSLTARQGISYNEQFF. As DNA, the CDR3 is TGTGCCAGCAGCCTCACTGCCCGACAGGGGATTTCCTACAATGAGCAGTTCTTC. The genes are TRBV7-9 and TRBJ2-1; 8 bases align to TRBD1. Germline V lookup: CDR1 SEHNR, CDR2 FQNEAQ (reference sequence). J was trimmed by 1 base and V by 5 bases; bases with no gene match: 13. The CDR3 has 18 amino acids.

In its sample, this clone was seen a few times. This chain connects TRBV2 to TRBJ2-7; TRBD2 is a possible D gene (5 bases). V was shortened by 7 bases and J by 6 bases, with 13 bases between the two germline ends. The germline gives CDR1 SNHLY, CDR2 FYNNEI. The CDR3 has 12 amino acids. The CDR3 is CASTGWKSEQYF. CDR3 coding DNA: TGTGCCAGCACGGGATGGAAGAGCGAGCAGTACTTC.